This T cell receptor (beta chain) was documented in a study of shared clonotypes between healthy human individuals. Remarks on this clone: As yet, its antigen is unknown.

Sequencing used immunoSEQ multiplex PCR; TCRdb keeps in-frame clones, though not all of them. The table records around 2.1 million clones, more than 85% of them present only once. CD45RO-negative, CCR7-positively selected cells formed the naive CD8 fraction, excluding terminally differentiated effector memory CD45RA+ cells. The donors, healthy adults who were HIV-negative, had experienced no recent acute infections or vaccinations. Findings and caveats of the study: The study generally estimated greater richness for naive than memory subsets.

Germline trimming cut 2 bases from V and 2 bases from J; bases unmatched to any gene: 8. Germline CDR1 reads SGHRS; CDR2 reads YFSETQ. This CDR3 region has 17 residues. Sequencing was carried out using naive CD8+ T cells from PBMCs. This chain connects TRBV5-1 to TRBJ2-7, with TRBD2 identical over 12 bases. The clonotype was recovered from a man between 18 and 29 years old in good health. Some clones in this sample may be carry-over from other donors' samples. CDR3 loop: CASSLPPSSGRAYEQYF. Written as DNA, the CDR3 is TGCGCCAGCAGCTTACCCCCGTCTAGCGGGAGGGCCTACGAGCAGTACTTC. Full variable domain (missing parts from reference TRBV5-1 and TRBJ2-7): KAGVTQTPRYLIKTRGQQVTLSCSPISGHRSVSWYQQTPGQGLQFLFEYFSETQRNKGNFPGRFSGRQFSNSRSEMNVSTLELGDSALYLCASSLPPSSGRAYEQYFGPGTRLTVT.